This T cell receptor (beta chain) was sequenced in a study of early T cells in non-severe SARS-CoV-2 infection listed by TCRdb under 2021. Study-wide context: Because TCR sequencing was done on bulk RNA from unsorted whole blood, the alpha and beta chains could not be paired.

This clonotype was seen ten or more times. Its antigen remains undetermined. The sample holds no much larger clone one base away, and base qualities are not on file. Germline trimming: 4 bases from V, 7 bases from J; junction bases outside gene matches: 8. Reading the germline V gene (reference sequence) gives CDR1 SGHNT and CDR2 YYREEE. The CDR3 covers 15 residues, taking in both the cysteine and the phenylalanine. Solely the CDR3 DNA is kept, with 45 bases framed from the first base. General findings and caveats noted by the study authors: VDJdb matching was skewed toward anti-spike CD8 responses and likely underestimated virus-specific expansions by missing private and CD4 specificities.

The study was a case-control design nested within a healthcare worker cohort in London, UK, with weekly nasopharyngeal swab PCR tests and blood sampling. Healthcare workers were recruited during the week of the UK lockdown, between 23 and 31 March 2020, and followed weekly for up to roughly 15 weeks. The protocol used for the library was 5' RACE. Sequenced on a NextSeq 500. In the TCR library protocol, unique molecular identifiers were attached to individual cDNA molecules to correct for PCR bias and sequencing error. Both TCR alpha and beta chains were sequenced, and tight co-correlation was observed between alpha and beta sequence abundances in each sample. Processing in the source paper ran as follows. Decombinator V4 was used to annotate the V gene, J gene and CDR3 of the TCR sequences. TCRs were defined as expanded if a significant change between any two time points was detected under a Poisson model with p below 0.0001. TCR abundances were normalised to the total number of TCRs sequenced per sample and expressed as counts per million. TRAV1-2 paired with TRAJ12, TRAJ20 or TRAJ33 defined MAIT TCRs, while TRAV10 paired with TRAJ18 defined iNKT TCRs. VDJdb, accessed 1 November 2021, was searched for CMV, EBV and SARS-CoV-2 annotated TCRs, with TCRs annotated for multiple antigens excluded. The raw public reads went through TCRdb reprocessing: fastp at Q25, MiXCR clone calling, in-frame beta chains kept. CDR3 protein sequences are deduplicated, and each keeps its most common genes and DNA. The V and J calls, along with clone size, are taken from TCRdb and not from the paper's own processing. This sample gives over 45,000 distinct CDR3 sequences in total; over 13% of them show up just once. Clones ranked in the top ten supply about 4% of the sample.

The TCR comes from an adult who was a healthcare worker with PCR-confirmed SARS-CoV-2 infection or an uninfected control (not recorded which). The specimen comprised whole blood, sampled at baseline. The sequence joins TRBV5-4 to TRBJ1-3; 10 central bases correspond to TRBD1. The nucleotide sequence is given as TGTGCCAGCAGCAATCCGGGACAGGGGACGAACACCATATATTTT. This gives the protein CASSNPGQGTNTIYF.